A single sample is the source of the 11 T cell receptor gamma chains below, sequenced in a study of gamma-delta chains in newborns, infants, children. TCRdb reanalyzed the reads using CATT. This sample has roughly 2,600 gamma-chain clones, with around 40% found just once. The sequenced sample consisted of blood. All receptors come from a child who was a newborn, infant or young child, either healthy, febrile or measles-vaccinated (not recorded which).

This clone came up a few times. V and J are TRGV3 and TRGJP2. CDR3 size: 14 residues. With V trimmed by 5 bases and J by 1 base, 4 bases remained unmatched. The germline CDR1 and CDR2 sequences are VTNTFY and YDVSTARD (reference sequence). The CDR3 DNA is TGTGCCACCTGGGCGCTTAGTAGTGATTGGATCAAGACGTTT. It specifies CATWALSSDWIKTF.

The J gene went uncalled, whereas the V gene is TRGV2. Looked up from germline, CDR1 is EGSNGY and CDR2 is YDSYNSKV. The CDR3 runs to 11 residues. The CDR3 region has the DNA TGTGCCACCTGGGACGGGCCCGTTCGACTCTTT. Translating it yields CATWDGPVRLF.

With respect to this clone: This may be a read error, as it is one base from a much larger clone. Other DNA sequences from this sample encode an identical CDR3 as well. This chain joins TRGV2 and TRGJ1 or TRGJ2. Here the J gene was assigned by germline matching of the DNA, as TCRdb has none. J gave up 3 bases and V 0 bases, and 2 bases lay outside the gene matches. CDR3 length: 13 amino acids. Per germline, CDR1 EGSNGY and CDR2 YDSYNSKV. The CDR3 reads CATWDGRYYKKLF. The CDR3 region has the DNA TGTGCCACCTGGGACGGGCGTTATTATAAGAAACTCTTT.

Turning to this clone: Other DNA sequences in this sample translate to the same CDR3. The V gene is TRGV9, the J gene TRGJ1 or TRGJ2. Matching the DNA to germline supplied the J gene, which TCRdb does not give. CDR1 GITISATS and CDR2 ISYDGTV come from the germline V gene (reference sequence). Trimming removed 3 bases from V and 5 bases from J; junction bases left unmatched: 4. The CDR3 contains 12 residues. The CDR3 spells CALWEYHYKKLF. CDR3 coding DNA: TGTGCCTTGTGGGAGTATCATTATAAGAAACTCTTT.

The V and J genes are TRGV3 and TRGJ1 or TRGJ2. The J gene, left out of TCRdb, was set here by checking the DNA against germline. CDR3 length: 15 amino acids. The germline V gene encodes CDR1 VTNTFY and CDR2 YDVSTARD (reference sequence). Trimming removed 0 bases from V and 2 bases from J; junction bases left unmatched: 7. This CDR3 is CATWDRIVDYYKKLF. CDR3 DNA: TGTGCCACCTGGGACAGGATTGTGGATTATTATAAGAAACTCTTT.

Turning to this clone: The sample contains more than one DNA sequence encoding this CDR3. This CDR3 reads CATWDRYYKKLF. CDR3 in DNA: TGTGCCACCTGGGACAGGTATTATAAGAAACTCTTT. The V call is TRGV3, the J call TRGJ1 or TRGJ2. TCRdb lists no J gene, so it was determined here by aligning the DNA to germline. The CDR3 extends over 12 amino acids. V was clipped by 0 bases and J by 4 bases; unmatched bases: 0. The germline gives CDR1 VTNTFY, CDR2 YDVSTARD (reference sequence).

Here the CDR3 DNA reads TGTGCCACCTGGGCGCTCCAGAAACTCTTT. Encoded protein: CATWALQKLF. The chain joins TRGV5 to TRGJ1 or TRGJ2. The J gene, not given by TCRdb, was assigned here from a germline match of the nucleotide sequence. There are 10 residues in the CDR3. CDR1 is VINAFY, CDR2 YDVSNSKD, per germline. The trim removed 5 bases at V and 11 bases at J, leaving 6 bases unmatched.

CDR3 sequence reads: CATWDRRDYYKKLF. The CDR3 coding sequence is TGTGCCACCTGGGACAGGCGGGATTATTATAAGAAACTCTTT. This chain joins TRGV3 and TRGJ1 or TRGJ2. The J gene was missing in TCRdb and was found by matching the end of the DNA to germline. Per the germline V gene, CDR1 is VTNTFY and CDR2 is YDVSTARD (reference sequence). This CDR3 is built from 14 residues. Losses at the gene ends were 0 bases for V and 2 bases for J; bases not matched to a gene: 4.

A word on this clone: Other DNA variants within this sample encode the same CDR3. The chain links TRGV3 to TRGJP2. TCRdb carries no J gene annotation; the J gene was assigned here by matching the DNA with germline. Germline-derived CDR1 and CDR2 are VTNTFY and YDVSTARD (reference sequence). CDR3 size: 14 residues. After removal of 0 bases from V and 8 bases from J, the junction contained 6 bases not matched to a gene. CDR3 bases: TGTGCCACCTGGGACAGGCGCTGGGATTGGATCAAGACGTTT. Its translation: CATWDRRWDWIKTF.

This chain joins TRGV4 and TRGJ1 or TRGJ2. TCRdb leaves out the J gene; it was filled in here by matching the DNA to germline. The trim removed 3 bases at V and 5 bases at J, leaving 7 bases unmatched. CDR1 is EGSTGY, CDR2 YDSYTSSV, per germline. CDR3 length: 13 residues. The CDR3 reads CATWDLGHYKKLF. CDR3 bases: TGTGCCACCTGGGATTTGGGTCATTATAAGAAACTCTTT.

Comment on this clone: Other DNA sequences within the sample encode an identical CDR3. The CDR3 reads CALWEVELGKKIKVF. The CDR3 DNA reads TGTGCCTTGTGGGAGGTAGAGTTGGGCAAAAAAATCAAGGTATTT. This rearrangement joins TRGV9 to TRGJP. TCRdb is silent on the J gene; assignment here came from matching the DNA to germline. Trimming cost V 1 base and J 6 bases; bases outside gene matches: 0. Germline V gene sequence: CDR1 GITISATS, CDR2 ISYDGTV (reference sequence). The CDR3 extends over 15 amino acids.